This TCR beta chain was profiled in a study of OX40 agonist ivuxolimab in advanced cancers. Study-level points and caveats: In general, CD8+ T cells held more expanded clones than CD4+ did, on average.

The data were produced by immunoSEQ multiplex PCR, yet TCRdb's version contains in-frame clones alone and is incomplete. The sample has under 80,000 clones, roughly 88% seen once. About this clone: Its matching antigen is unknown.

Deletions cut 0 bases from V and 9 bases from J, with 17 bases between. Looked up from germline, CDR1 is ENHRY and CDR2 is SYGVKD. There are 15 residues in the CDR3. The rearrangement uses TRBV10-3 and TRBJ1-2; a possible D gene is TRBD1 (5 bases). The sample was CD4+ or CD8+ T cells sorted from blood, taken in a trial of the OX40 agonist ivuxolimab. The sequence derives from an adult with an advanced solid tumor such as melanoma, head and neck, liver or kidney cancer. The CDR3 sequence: CAISESGAAGSSYTF. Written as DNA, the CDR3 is TGTGCCATCAGTGAGTCCGGGGCAGCGGGGTCAAGCTACACCTTC.